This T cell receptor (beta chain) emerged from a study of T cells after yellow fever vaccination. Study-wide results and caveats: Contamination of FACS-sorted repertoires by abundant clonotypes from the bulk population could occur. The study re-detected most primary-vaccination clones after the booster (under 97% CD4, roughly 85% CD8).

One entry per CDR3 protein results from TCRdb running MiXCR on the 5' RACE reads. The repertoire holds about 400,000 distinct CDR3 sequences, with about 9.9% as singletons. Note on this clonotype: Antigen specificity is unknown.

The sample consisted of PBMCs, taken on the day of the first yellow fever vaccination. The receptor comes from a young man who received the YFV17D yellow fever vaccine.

CDR3 residues: CASSLIPLNEQFF. The CDR3 region has the DNA TGTGCCAGCAGCTTGATTCCCCTTAATGAGCAGTTCTTC. The chain carries TRBV7-9 and TRBJ2-1, with D unresolved. The V gene's germline CDR1 is SEHNR and CDR2 FQNEAQ (reference sequence). The V end was cut by 3 bases, the J end by 7 bases, with 10 bases between. The CDR3 has 13 residues.